The entry that follows covers one T cell receptor (beta chain) sequence. The antigen is undetermined. TCRdb re-called the multiplex PCR reads with MiXCR, one entry per CDR3 protein. Counted here are 60,000 to 75,000 distinct CDR3 sequences, around 52% occurring once; the ten biggest clones make up roughly 20%. CDR1 LNHNV and CDR2 YYDKDF come from the germline V gene (reference sequence). This CDR3 region has 16 residues. V lost 0 bases to trimming and J lost 5 bases; unmatched junction nucleotides: 8. This sample is part of a study of breast tumors, draining lymph nodes, adjacent tissues. Broader study findings: The lymph node origin of tumor T cells was framed as consistent with a hypothesis, not demonstrated. Data fit most tumor T cells coming from lymph node, expanding in tumor. Tumor TCR diversity was below lymph nodes but above nontumor tissue. Luminal-like breast cancer showed significantly greater tumor-nontumor repertoire similarity than basal-like breast cancer did.

What was sequenced was breast tumor tissue. The receptor's source is a female donor with breast cancer. Some clones in this sample may be carry-over from other donors' samples. J is TRBJ2-7 and V is TRBV15, with 9 bases fitting TRBD1. The CDR3 coding sequence is TGTGCCACCAGCAGAGATAGGGGGACAGGGTATAACGAGCAGTACTTC. Its translation is CATSRDRGTGYNEQYF. Supplemented by reference TRBV15 and TRBJ2-7, the full variable domain reads DAMVIQNPRYQVTQFGKPVTLSCSQTLNHNVMYWYQQKSSQAPKLLFHYYDKDFNNEADTPDNFQSRRPNTSFCFLDIRSPGLGDTAMYLCATSRDRGTGYNEQYFGPGTRLTVT.